The entry below describes one T cell receptor beta chain. These data originate in a study of T cells in women clearing cervical HPV infection. Sequencing used immunoSEQ multiplex PCR; TCRdb keeps in-frame clones, though not all of them. The sample table includes tens of thousands of clones. This receptor was taken from a woman between 18 and 69 years old with a cervical HPV16 infection that either progressed to CIN3+ or cleared (not recorded which). The material sequenced was blood buffy coat.

The CDR3 is CASSTGQSSYNSPLHF. CDR3 DNA, as far as it was read: TGTGCCAGTAGTACCGGACAGAGCTCCTATAATTCACCC. The genes are TRBV19 and TRBJ1-6, with D perhaps TRBD1 (6 bases). The CDR3 goes on 3 residues after the read ends, and that part is filled in from the germline J gene. The CDR3 spans 16 residues. V lost 4 bases and J 0 bases, leaving 10 bases between the germline ends. Germline CDR1 is LNHDA and CDR2 is SQIVND (reference sequence).